The 26 T cell receptor beta chains reported below all come from one sample, sequenced in a study of post-analysis software for immune sequencing data. Study observations and caveats: A few TRBV segments (TRBV5-6, TRBV5-1 and TRBV20-1 among them) occurred more frequently in patients than in controls.

Antigens of these TCRs are unknown. Unique molecular identifiers were present in the TCR beta cDNA libraries. TCRdb redid the calling of the PCR reads with MiXCR, one entry per CDR3 protein. The data contain hundreds of thousands of distinct CDR3 sequences, around 53% of them singletons. The source material was blood. The receptors originated from a girl between 10 and 17 years old with multiple sclerosis.

V gene TRBV11-1 combines with J gene TRBJ2-1, with 12 bases matching TRBD2. This CDR3 has 15 residues. From germline, CDR1 is SGHAT and CDR2 FQDESV (reference sequence). The V gene end was trimmed by 3 bases and the J gene end by 5 bases; junction bases not matched to a gene: 2. The CDR3 here is CASSFWTSGDNEQFF. The CDR3 nucleotides are TGTGCCAGCAGCTTTTGGACTAGCGGGGACAATGAGCAGTTCTTC.

The chain joins TRBV20-1 to TRBJ2-7; 9 nucleotides line up with TRBD2. The CDR3 loop spans 14 amino acids. In germline, CDR1 is DFQATT, CDR2 SNEGSKA (reference sequence). The trim removed 3 bases at V and 6 bases at J, leaving 9 bases unmatched. The CDR3 bases are TGCAGTGCTAGTCGGGCTAGCGGGGTGGGCGAGCAGTACTTC. This codes for CSASRASGVGEQYF.

This clonotype came up once. The V call is TRBV7-9, the J call TRBJ2-7; 13 bases agree with TRBD2. The trim removed 3 bases at V and 2 bases at J, leaving 4 bases unmatched. Germline CDR1 and CDR2: SEHNR and FQNEAQ (reference sequence). The CDR3 is made up of 16 amino acids. CDR3 amino acids: CASSFGLAGDTYEQYF. CDR3 in DNA: TGTGCCAGCAGCTTCGGACTAGCGGGAGACACCTACGAGCAGTACTTC.

This clonotype has only a few counts. The chain is built from TRBV12-3 or TRBV12-4 and TRBJ2-7; 8 bases are a match to TRBD1. This CDR3 comprises 17 residues. V lost 4 bases and J lost 0; bases outside the gene matches: 11. The CDR3 DNA reads as TGTGCCAGCAGTTACCTTACCGGACAGGGCTACTCCTACGAGCAGTACTTC. It translates to CASSYLTGQGYSYEQYF.

This rearrangement joins TRBV14 to TRBJ1-2; 8 bases are shared with TRBD1. The CDR3 has 14 residues. Unmatched junction bases numbered 8, after V lost 3 bases and J lost 8 bases. Germline V CDR1 and CDR2: SGHDN, FVKESK. CDR3 in DNA: TGTGCCAGCAGCCACCCTGGACAGGGCCGGGGCTACACCTTC. Translated: CASSHPGQGRGYTF.

The chain carries TRBV7-3 and TRBJ2-5; 9 positions match TRBD2. From germline, CDR1 is SGHTA and CDR2 FQGTGA. CDR3 length: 16 residues. V lost 0 bases, J lost 3 bases, and 5 bases stayed unmatched. The CDR3 is CASSLTIAGVEETQYF. The CDR3 region has the DNA TGTGCCAGCAGCTTAACGATAGCGGGAGTGGAAGAGACCCAGTACTTC. Looking up the rest from reference TRBV7-3 and TRBJ2-5 gives the full variable domain: GAGVSQTPSNKVTEKGKYVELRCDPISGHTALYWYRQSLGQGPEFLIYFQGTGAADDSGLPNDRFFAVRPEGSVSTLKIQRTERGDSAVYLCASSLTIAGVEETQYFGPGTRLLVL.

This clonotype came up a few times. The chain recombines TRBV27 with TRBJ2-3; D unresolved. The V gene lost 8 bases and the J gene lost 3 bases, with 15 bases spanning the gap. The CDR3 totals 14 residues. From germline, CDR1 is MNHEY and CDR2 SMNVEV (reference sequence). CDR3 region: CASGPLDWTDTQYF. In DNA form, the CDR3 reads TGTGCCAGCGGCCCTCTTGACTGGACAGATACGCAGTATTTT.

This clonotype was found a few times. The V call is TRBV4-1, the J call TRBJ2-3; 9 nucleotides line up with TRBD1. CDR1 is MGHRA and CDR2 is YSYEKL in the germline V gene. J gave up 1 base and V 4 bases, and 15 bases lay outside the gene matches. This CDR3 has 19 residues. CDR3 in DNA: TGCGCCAGCAGCCGGCAACTGGGGTCGGACAGGGGAGGCACAGATACGCAGTATTTT. Translation: CASSRQLGSDRGGTDTQYF.

The V call is TRBV4-1, the J call TRBJ1-5; D uncertain. With 0 bases removed from V and 4 bases from J, the gap between germline ends came to 7 bases. Germline CDR1 and CDR2: MGHRA and YSYEKL. The CDR3 runs 14 residues. The CDR3 sequence is CASSQEFRNQPQHF. The CDR3 DNA is TGCGCCAGCAGCCAAGAGTTCAGGAATCAGCCCCAGCATTTT.

In its sample, this clonotype was seen a few times. This chain joins TRBV4-2 and TRBJ2-7, with 9 bases aligning to TRBD1. The CDR3 runs to 14 residues. V dropped 3 bases and J dropped 3; count of bases not matched to a gene: 3. The germline CDR1 and CDR2 sequences are LGHNA and YNFKEQ. The DNA for the CDR3 is TGTGCCAGCAGCCACTCGGACAGGGGCTACGAGCAGTACTTC. Its protein is CASSHSDRGYEQYF.

This clonotype occurred once. An end of the junction differs from the germline gene, which may be a read error. The chain is built from TRBV3-1 and TRBJ2-7; 7 nucleotides match TRBD2. The CDR3 has 14 residues. Germline V gives CDR1 LGHDT, CDR2 YNNKEL (reference sequence). The CDR3 is CAGSRGEATYEQYF. CDR3 in DNA: TGTGCCGGCAGCCGGGGGGAGGCTACCTACGAGCAGTACTTC.

This clonotype has more than one count but fewer than ten. The V call is TRBV20-1, the J call TRBJ2-5; 11 nucleotides agree with TRBD2. The germline V gene has CDR1 DFQATT and CDR2 SNEGSKA (reference sequence). With 3 bases clipped from V and 2 bases from J, the junction kept 11 bases outside the gene matches. The CDR3 is made up of 17 amino acids. This chain's CDR3 is CSASTLAGGRGQETQYF. The CDR3 DNA is TGCAGTGCTAGTACCCTAGCGGGAGGCCGGGGGCAAGAGACCCAGTACTTC.

V is TRBV10-3 and J is TRBJ1-1; 7 bases match TRBD1. Germline V gene lookup returns CDR1 ENHRY and CDR2 SYGVKD. V lost 10 bases to trimming and J lost 2 bases; unmatched junction nucleotides: 13. The CDR3 has 15 residues. The CDR3 reads CATANPGQINTEAFF. As DNA, the CDR3 is TGTGCCACAGCCAATCCGGGACAGATAAACACTGAAGCTTTCTTT.

This clonotype has only a few counts. This rearrangement joins TRBV5-1 to TRBJ2-7; no clear D gene. The germline V gene has CDR1 SGHRS and CDR2 YFSETQ. The CDR3 covers 15 residues. The V end lost 2 bases, the J end lost 0 bases, and 12 bases lay between the germline ends. The CDR3 loop reads CASSLLSQTSYEQYF. The CDR3 DNA reads TGCGCCAGCAGCTTACTCTCACAAACCTCCTACGAGCAGTACTTC.

The sample holds one count of this clonotype. Mismatch with germline at one junction end may stem from a read error. The V and J genes are TRBV29-1 and TRBJ2-4, with 8 nucleotides matching TRBD1. CDR3 size: 14 residues. CDR1 and CDR2 (germline): SQVTM, ANQGSEA. CDR3: CNVWTGSLGNIQYF. CDR3 nucleotide sequence: TGCAACGTTTGGACAGGGAGTTTAGGGAACATTCAGTACTTC.

This clonotype was detected only once. This chain joins TRBV29-1 and TRBJ2-3, with 8 bases aligning to TRBD2. This CDR3 comprises 19 residues. V was pared by 0 bases and J by 1 base, with 15 bases of the junction left unmatched. Per germline, CDR1 SQVTM and CDR2 ANQGSEA. CDR3 DNA sequence: TGCAGCGTTGAAGAACAAGAACTACTAGCGGCCCTCCGCACAGATACGCAGTATTTT. The encoded protein is CSVEEQELLAALRTDTQYF.

About this clonotype: No conserved phenylalanine or tryptophan is present at the end of the CDR3, so a read error is the likely explanation. V gene TRBV7-9 combines with J gene TRBJ2-7; possible D gene TRBD2, 7 bases. The CDR3 sequence is 14 residues long. Germline CDR1 and CDR2: SEHNR and FQNEAQ (reference sequence). Trimming cost V 5 bases and J 2 bases, with 13 bases left between them. The CDR3 bases are TGTGCCAGCAGCGAGGGAGGGGGGCCCTACGAGCAGTACTGC. Its translation: CASSEGGGPYEQYC.

The J gene is TRBJ1-1, the V gene TRBV29-1, with a weak D call TRBD1 (5 bases). Trimming shortened V by 4 bases and J by 11 bases, and 5 bases separated the two germline ends. The CDR3 runs 8 residues. Germline values: CDR1 SQVTM, CDR2 ANQGSEA. CDR3 amino acids: CSVGGAFF. The CDR3 DNA follows: TGCAGCGTTGGGGGGGCTTTCTTT.

With regard to this clonotype: The junction departs from germline at one end; a sequencing error may be responsible. The genes are TRBV7-7 and TRBJ2-1; 10 bases line up with TRBD1. This CDR3 comprises 14 residues. The V gene's germline CDR1 is SSHAT and CDR2 FNYEAQ (reference sequence). Here the CDR3 reads CASSFGTGDNEQFF. The CDR3 region has the DNA TGTGCTAGCAGCTTCGGGACAGGGGACAATGAGCAGTTCTTC. Full variable domain (missing parts from reference TRBV7-7 and TRBJ2-1): GAGVSQSPRYKVTKRGQDVTLRCDPISSHATLYWYQQALGQGPEFLTYFNYEAQPDKSGLPSDRFSAERPEGSISTLTIQRTEQRDSAMYRCASSFGTGDNEQFFGPGTRLTVL.

V usage is TRBV2 and J usage is TRBJ1-1; D call uncertain. CDR1 and CDR2 from the germline V gene are SNHLY and FYNNEI. The CDR3 runs to 14 residues. V was pared by 0 bases and J by 5 bases, with 10 bases between. The chain's CDR3 is CASSEALRGTEAFF. The CDR3, as DNA: TGTGCCAGCAGTGAAGCGCTTCGGGGAACTGAAGCTTTCTTT.

At least ten counts were recorded for this clonotype. This sequence joins TRBV5-1 and TRBJ2-1, with D maybe TRBD2 (5 bases). There are 11 residues in the CDR3. The germline CDR1 and CDR2 sequences are SGHRS and YFSETQ. V was clipped by 5 bases and J by 13 bases, with 13 bases between them. CDR3 sequence reads: CASRGETEQFF. The CDR3 DNA follows: TGCGCCAGCAGGGGAGAAACAGAACAGTTCTTC.

The chain joins TRBV4-2 to TRBJ2-3; D is uncertain. The germline CDR1 and CDR2 sequences are LGHNA and YNFKEQ. The CDR3 covers 15 residues. V lost 4 bases and J 1 base, leaving 12 bases between the germline ends. CDR3 sequence: CASSPGPVGTDTQYF. The CDR3 DNA is TGTGCCAGCAGCCCTGGGCCCGTGGGCACAGATACGCAGTATTTT.

The V call is TRBV10-3, the J call TRBJ2-5, with D perhaps TRBD2 (6 bases). CDR1 is ENHRY, CDR2 SYGVKD, per germline. The V gene lost 6 bases and the J gene lost 5 bases, with 10 bases spanning the gap. This CDR3 comprises 12 residues. CDR3 sequence (DNA): TGTGCCATCAGGGGGGGAGCGGAGACCCAGTACTTC. This translates into CAIRGGAETQYF.

The genes are TRBV7-9 and TRBJ2-7; D possibly matches TRBD1 or TRBD2 (6 bases each). The CDR3 extends over 17 amino acids. V was cut by 2 bases and J by 4 bases, with 21 bases left in between. The V gene's germline CDR1 is SEHNR and CDR2 FQNEAQ (reference sequence). The DNA for the CDR3 is TGTGCCAGCAGCTTAAAGTGGGGGGCAGATGGGGGATACGAGCAGTACTTC. It yields the protein CASSLKWGADGGYEQYF.

The V gene is TRBV20-1, the J gene TRBJ1-4; D remains unclear. V was shortened by 2 bases and J by 0 bases, with 1 base between the two germline ends. This CDR3 is built from 12 residues. Germline CDR1 reads DFQATT; CDR2 reads SNEGSKA (reference sequence). The DNA of the CDR3 is TGCAGTGCTAGAACAACTAATGAAAAACTGTTTTTT. This gives the protein CSARTTNEKLFF.

The chain employs TRBV29-1 and TRBJ1-4; D might be TRBD1 (5 bases). The CDR3 totals 14 residues. The germline CDR1 and CDR2 sequences are SQVTM and ANQGSEA. V was trimmed by 4 bases and J by 0 bases, leaving 9 bases between them. For the CDR3, the DNA is TGCAGCGTTGCGGACACCACAACTAATGAAAAACTGTTTTTT. The encoded protein is CSVADTTTNEKLFF.